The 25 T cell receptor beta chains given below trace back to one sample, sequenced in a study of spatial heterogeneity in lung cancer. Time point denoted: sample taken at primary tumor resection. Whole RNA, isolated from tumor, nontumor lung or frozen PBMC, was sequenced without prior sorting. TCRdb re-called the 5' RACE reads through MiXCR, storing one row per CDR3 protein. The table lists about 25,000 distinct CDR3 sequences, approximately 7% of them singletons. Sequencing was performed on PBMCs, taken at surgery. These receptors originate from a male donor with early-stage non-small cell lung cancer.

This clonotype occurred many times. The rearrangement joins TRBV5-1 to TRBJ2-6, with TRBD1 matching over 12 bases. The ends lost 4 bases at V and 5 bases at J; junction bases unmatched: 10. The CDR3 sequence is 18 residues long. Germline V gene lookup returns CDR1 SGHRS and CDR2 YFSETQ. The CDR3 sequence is CASSTRPGQGARANVLTF. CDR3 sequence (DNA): TGCGCCAGCAGCACTCGTCCGGGACAGGGGGCCCGGGCCAACGTCCTGACTTTC.

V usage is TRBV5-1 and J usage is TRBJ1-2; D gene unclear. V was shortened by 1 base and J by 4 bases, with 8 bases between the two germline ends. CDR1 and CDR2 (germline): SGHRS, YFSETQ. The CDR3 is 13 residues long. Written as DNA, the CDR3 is TGCGCCAGCAGCTTGAGGCAGGCCTATGGCTACACCTTC. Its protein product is CASSLRQAYGYTF. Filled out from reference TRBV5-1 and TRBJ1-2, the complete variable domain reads KAGVTQTPRYLIKTRGQQVTLSCSPISGHRSVSWYQQTPGQGLQFLFEYFSETQRNKGNFPGRFSGRQFSNSRSEMNVSTLELGDSALYLCASSLRQAYGYTFGSGTRLTVV.

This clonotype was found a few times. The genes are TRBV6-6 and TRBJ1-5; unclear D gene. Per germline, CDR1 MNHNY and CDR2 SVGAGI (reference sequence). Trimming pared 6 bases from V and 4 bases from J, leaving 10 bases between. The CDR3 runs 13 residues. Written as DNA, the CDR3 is TGTGCCAGCAGCAAGACGGAAAATCAGCCCCAGCATTTT. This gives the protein CASSKTENQPQHF.

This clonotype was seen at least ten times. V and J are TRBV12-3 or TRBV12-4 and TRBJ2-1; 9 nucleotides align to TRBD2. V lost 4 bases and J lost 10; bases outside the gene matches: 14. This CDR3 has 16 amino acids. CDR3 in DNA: TGTGCCAGCAGTTACCTACCGGGCGGGAGGGCCTCAGAGCAGTTCTTC. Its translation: CASSYLPGGRASEQFF.

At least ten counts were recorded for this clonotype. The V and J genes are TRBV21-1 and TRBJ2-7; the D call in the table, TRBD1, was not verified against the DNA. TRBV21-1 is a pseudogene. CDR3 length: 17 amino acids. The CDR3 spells CASSKRSGAPDAYEQYV. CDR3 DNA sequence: TGTGCCAGCAGCAAGAGGTCAGGGGCCCCAGATGCCTACGAGCAGTACGTC.

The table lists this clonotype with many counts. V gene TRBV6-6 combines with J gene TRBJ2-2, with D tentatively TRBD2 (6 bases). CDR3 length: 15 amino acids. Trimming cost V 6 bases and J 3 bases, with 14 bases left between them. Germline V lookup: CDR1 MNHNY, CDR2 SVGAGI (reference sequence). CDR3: CASRITAGYTGELFF. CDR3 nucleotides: TGTGCCAGCAGGATTACAGCGGGCTACACCGGGGAGCTGTTTTTT.

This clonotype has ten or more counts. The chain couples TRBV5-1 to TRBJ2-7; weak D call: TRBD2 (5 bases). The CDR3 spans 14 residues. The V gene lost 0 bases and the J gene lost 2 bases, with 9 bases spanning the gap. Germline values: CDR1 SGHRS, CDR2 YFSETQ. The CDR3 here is CASSLGYGTYEQYV. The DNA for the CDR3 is TGCGCCAGCAGCTTGGGATACGGGACCTACGAGCAGTACGTC.

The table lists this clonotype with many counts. The CDR3 loop reads CASSQRDLADTQYF. For the CDR3, the DNA is TGTGCCAGCAGCCAGCGGGATCTGGCAGATACGCAGTATTTT. This chain connects TRBV3-1 to TRBJ2-3; D might be TRBD2 (6 bases). Deletions cut 3 bases from V and 4 bases from J, with 11 bases between. Germline CDR1 is LGHDT and CDR2 is YNNKEL (reference sequence). This CDR3 is 14 amino acids long.

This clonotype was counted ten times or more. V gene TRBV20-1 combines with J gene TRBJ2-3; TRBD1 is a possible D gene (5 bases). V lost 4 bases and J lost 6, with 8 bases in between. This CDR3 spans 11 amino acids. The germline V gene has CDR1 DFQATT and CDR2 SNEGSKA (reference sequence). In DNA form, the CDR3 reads TGCAGTGCTATACACAGGGATACGCAGTATTTT. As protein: CSAIHRDTQYF.

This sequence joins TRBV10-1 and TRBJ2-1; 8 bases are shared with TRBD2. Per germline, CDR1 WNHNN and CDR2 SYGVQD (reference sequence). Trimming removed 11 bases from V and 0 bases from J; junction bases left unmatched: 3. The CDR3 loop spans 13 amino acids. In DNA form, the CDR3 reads TGCGCCTCGGGGGGGCGCTCCTACAATGAGCAGTTCTTC. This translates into CASGGRSYNEQFF.

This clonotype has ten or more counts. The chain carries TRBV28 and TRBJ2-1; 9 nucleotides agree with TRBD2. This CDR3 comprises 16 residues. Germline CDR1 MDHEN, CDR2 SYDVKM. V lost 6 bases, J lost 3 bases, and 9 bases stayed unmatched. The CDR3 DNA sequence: TGTGCCAGCAGCTCCGAGCGGGGGGTATACTACAATGAGCAGTTCTTC. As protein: CASSSERGVYYNEQFF.

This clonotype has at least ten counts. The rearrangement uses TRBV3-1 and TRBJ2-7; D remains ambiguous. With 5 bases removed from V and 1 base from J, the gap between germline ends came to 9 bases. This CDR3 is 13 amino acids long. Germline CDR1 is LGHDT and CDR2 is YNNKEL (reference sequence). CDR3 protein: CASSSGGSYEQYF. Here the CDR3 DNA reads TGTGCCAGCAGCTCGGGCGGATCCTACGAGCAGTACTTC.

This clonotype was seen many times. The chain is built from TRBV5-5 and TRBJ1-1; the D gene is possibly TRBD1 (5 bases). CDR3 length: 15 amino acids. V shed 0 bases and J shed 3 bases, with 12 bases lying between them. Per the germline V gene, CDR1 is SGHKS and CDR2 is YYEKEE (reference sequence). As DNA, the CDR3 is TGTGCCAGCAGCTTGGAAGGGGAGGGGTACACTGAAGCTTTCTTT. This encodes CASSLEGEGYTEAFF.

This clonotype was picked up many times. The CDR3 nucleotides read TGCGCCAGCCTCCGGGACGGATTCTCTGGAAACACCATATATTTT. This sequence encodes CASLRDGFSGNTIYF. This sequence joins TRBV10-2 and TRBJ1-3; perhaps TRBD1 as D (5 bases). Germline V gene sequence: CDR1 WSHSY, CDR2 SAAADI. CDR3 size: 15 residues. V was shortened by 8 bases and J by 0 bases, with 14 bases between the two germline ends.

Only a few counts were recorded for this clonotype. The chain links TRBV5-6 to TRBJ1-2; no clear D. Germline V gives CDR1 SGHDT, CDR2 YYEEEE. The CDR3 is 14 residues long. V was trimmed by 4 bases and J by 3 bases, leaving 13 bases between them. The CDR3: CASSPWPGDYGYTF. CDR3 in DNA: TGTGCCAGCAGCCCCTGGCCGGGAGACTATGGCTACACCTTC.

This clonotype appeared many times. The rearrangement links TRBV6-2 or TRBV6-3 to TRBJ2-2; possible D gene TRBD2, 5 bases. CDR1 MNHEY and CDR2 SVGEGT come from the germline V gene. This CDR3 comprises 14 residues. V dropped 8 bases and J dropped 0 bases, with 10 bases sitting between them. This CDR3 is CASASSANTGELFF. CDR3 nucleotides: TGTGCCAGCGCGAGTAGCGCGAACACCGGGGAGCTGTTTTTT.

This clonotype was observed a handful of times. The CDR3 region is CASSPNPGQGAENFYEQYF. The CDR3 DNA is TGTGCCAGCAGTCCAAACCCCGGACAGGGGGCCGAAAATTTCTACGAGCAGTACTTC. This chain joins TRBV28 and TRBJ2-7, with 11 positions matching TRBD1. The CDR3 spans 19 residues. Germline CDR1 MDHEN, CDR2 SYDVKM. The junction had 18 bases not matched to a gene; V was cut back by 5 bases and J by 3 bases. The entire variable domain, with the rest obtained from reference TRBV28 and TRBJ2-7, is as follows: DVKVTQSSRYLVKRTGEKVFLECVQDMDHENMFWYRQDPGLGLRLIYFSYDVKMKEKGDIPEGYSVSREKKERFSLILESASTNQTSMYLCASSPNPGQGAENFYEQYFGPGTRLTVT.

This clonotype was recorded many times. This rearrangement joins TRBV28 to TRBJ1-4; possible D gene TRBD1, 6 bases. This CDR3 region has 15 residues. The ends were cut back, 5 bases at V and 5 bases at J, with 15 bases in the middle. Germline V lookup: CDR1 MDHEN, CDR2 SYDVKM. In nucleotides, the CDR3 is TGTGCCAGCAGTCTGGACAGAGCCTCGAATGAAAAACTGTTTTTT. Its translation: CASSLDRASNEKLFF.

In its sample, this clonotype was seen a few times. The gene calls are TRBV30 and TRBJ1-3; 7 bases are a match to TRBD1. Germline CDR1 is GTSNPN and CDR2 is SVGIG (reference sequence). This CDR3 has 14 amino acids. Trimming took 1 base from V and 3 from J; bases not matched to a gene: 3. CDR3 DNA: TGTGCCTGGAGTGGGACAGGAGTTGGAAACACCATATATTTT. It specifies CAWSGTGVGNTIYF.

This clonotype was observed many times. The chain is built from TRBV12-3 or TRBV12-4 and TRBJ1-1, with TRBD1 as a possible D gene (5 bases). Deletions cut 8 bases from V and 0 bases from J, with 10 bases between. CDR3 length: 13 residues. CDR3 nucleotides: TGTGCCAGCGGGGGTGAGATGAACACTGAAGCTTTCTTT. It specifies CASGGEMNTEAFF.

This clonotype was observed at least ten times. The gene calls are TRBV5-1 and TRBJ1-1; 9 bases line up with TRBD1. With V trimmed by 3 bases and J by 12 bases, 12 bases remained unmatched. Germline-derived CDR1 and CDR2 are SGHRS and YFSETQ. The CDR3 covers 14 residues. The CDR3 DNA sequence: TGCGCCAGCAGCTACTCAGACAGGGGGAGATTGACTTTCTTT. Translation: CASSYSDRGRLTFF.

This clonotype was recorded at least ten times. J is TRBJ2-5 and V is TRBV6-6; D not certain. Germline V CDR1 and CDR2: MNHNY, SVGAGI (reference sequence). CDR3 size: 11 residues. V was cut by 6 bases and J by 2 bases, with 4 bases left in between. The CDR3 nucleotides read TGTGCCAGCAGCTTACAAGAGACCCAGTACTTC. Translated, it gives CASSLQETQYF.

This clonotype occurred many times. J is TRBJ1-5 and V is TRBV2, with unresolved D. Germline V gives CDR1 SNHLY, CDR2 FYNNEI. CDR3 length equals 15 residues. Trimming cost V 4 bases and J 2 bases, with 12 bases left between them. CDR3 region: CASSGQPAGNQPQHF. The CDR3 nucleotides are TGTGCCAGCAGTGGTCAGCCAGCGGGCAATCAGCCCCAGCATTTT. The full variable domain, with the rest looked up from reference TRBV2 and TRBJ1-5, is EPEVTQTPSHQVTQMGQEVILRCVPISNHLYFYWYRQILGQKVEFLVSFYNNEISEKSEIFDDQFSVERPDGSNFTLKIRSTKLEDSAMYFCASSGQPAGNQPQHFGDGTRLSIL.

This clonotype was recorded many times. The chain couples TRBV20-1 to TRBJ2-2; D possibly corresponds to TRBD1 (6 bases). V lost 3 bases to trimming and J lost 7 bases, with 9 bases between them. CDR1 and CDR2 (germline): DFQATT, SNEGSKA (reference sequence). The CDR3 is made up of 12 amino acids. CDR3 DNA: TGCAGTGCTAGCAGGGGCGGCGGGGAGCTGTTTTTT. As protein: CSASRGGGELFF.

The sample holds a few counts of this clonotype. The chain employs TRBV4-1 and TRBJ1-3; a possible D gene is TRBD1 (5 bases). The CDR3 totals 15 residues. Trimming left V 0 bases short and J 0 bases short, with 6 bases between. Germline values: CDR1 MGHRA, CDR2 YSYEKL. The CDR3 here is CASSQDDSSGNTIYF. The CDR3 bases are TGCGCCAGCAGCCAAGACGACAGCTCTGGAAACACCATATATTTT.